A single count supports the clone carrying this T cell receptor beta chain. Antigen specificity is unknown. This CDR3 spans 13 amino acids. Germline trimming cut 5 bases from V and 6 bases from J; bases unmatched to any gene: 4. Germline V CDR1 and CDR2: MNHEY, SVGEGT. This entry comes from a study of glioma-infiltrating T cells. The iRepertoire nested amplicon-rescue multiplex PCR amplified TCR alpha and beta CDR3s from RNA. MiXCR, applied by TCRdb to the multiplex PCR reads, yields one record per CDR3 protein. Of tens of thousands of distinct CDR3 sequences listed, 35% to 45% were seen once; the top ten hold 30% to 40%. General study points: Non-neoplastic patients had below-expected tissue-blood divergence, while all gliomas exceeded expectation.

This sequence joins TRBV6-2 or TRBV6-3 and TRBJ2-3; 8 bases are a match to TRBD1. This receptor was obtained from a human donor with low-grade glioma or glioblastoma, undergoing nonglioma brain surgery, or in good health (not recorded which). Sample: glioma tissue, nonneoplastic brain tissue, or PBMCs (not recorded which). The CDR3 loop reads CASSGTGSDTQYF. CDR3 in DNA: TGTGCCAGCAGTGGGACAGGTTCGGATACGCAGTATTTT.